What follows are 14 T cell receptor beta chains derived from one specimen sequenced in a study of blood T cell repertoires in COVID-19. Here immunoSEQ multiplex PCR was the method, and the copy in TCRdb shows in-frame clones only, minus some. The sample has approximately 240,000 clones; 84% are singletons. The sequencing sample was made of peripheral blood. These receptors all stem from a woman aged 55-69 years who had recovered from COVID-19.

The rearrangement uses TRBV2 and TRBJ2-3; D call uncertain. This CDR3 region has 13 residues. V gave up 3 bases and J gave up 4 bases, with 8 bases separating them. Per germline, CDR1 SNHLY and CDR2 FYNNEI. In DNA, the CDR3 is TGTGCCAGCAGTGAGAAACGCGCAGATACGCAGTATTTT. It specifies CASSEKRADTQYF.

V usage is TRBV19 and J usage is TRBJ2-3, with 10 bases aligning to TRBD1. The length of the CDR3 is 15 residues. J lost 6 bases, V lost 4 bases, and 7 bases had no gene match. Germline V CDR1 and CDR2: LNHDA, SQIVND (reference sequence). The chain's CDR3 is CASSSVRQGADTQYF. CDR3 nucleotides: TGTGCCAGTAGTAGCGTCAGACAGGGGGCGGATACGCAGTATTTT.

The chain has TRBV4-1 and TRBJ1-1, with D hard to call. V was pared by 1 base and J by 1 base, with 10 bases between. CDR1 is MGHRA and CDR2 is YSYEKL in the germline V gene. There are 15 residues in the CDR3. The CDR3 DNA follows: TGCGCCAGCAGCCAAGTGGGCCGGCAGAACACTGAAGCTTTCTTT. Translated: CASSQVGRQNTEAFF.

In this sample, this clone turned up a few times. The chain combines TRBV6-5 with TRBJ2-7; 8 bases line up with TRBD2. The V segment lost 11 bases and the J segment 3 bases; nucleotides outside the gene matches: 9. The CDR3 sequence is 13 residues long. Germline CDR1 and CDR2: MNHEY and SVGAGI. As DNA, the CDR3 is TGTGCCCCCGGTGGGACTAGTCACTACGAGCAGTACTTC. Protein: CAPGGTSHYEQYF.

The CDR3 coding sequence is TGTGCCAGCTCCCGCGGCGGGGGGCCCAAAAACATTCAGTACTTC. It yields the protein CASSRGGGPKNIQYF. The J gene is TRBJ2-4, the V gene TRBV7-9; 8 bases are a match to TRBD2. The CDR3 is 15 amino acids. The trim removed 8 bases at V and 2 bases at J, leaving 8 bases unmatched. CDR1 SEHNR and CDR2 FQNEAQ come from the germline V gene (reference sequence).

The V call is TRBV7-2, the J call TRBJ2-1; 9 bases line up with TRBD2. Trimming took 3 bases from V and 7 from J; bases not matched to a gene: 4. CDR1 and CDR2 (germline): SGHTA, FQGNSA. The CDR3 totals 14 residues. CDR3 coding DNA: TGTGCCAGCAGCTTGGCGGGGGGGCGGAATGAGCAGTTCTTC. This sequence encodes CASSLAGGRNEQFF.

V is TRBV27 and J is TRBJ2-5; 8 bases line up with TRBD1. The CDR3 is 13 residues long. Germline CDR1 MNHEY, CDR2 SMNVEV (reference sequence). J was trimmed by 5 bases and V by 6 bases; bases with no gene match: 5. Here the CDR3 reads CASRPTGEETQYF. The DNA of the CDR3 is TGTGCCAGCAGGCCGACAGGGGAGGAGACCCAGTACTTC.

This chain uses TRBV7-2 with TRBJ2-7, with a possible D match to TRBD2 (6 bases). Per germline, CDR1 SGHTA and CDR2 FQGNSA. V shed 3 bases and J shed 0 bases, with 12 bases lying between them. The CDR3 has 15 residues. CDR3 nucleotide sequence: TGTGCCAGCAGCTTTACTCCGGGAGCCTCCTACGAGCAGTACTTC. Translating gives CASSFTPGASYEQYF. The variable domain in full, with the rest retrieved from reference TRBV7-2 and TRBJ2-7, is GAGVSQSPSNKVTEKGKDVELRCDPISGHTALYWYRQSLGQGLEFLIYFQGNSAPDKSGLPSDRFSAERTGGSVSTLTIQRTQQEDSAVYLCASSFTPGASYEQYFGPGTRLTVT.

The gene calls are TRBV9 and TRBJ1-2, with D possibly being TRBD1 (5 bases). In germline, CDR1 is SGDLS, CDR2 YYNGEE. The CDR3 runs 14 residues. V lost 4 bases and J lost 7, with 17 bases in between. The CDR3 DNA follows: TGTGCCAGCAGCTCCAAAAGTCAGGGCTTTGGCTACACCTTC. This translates into CASSSKSQGFGYTF.

The chain combines TRBV3-1 (or the pseudogene TRBV3-2) with TRBJ2-1; tentative D call: TRBD1 (5 bases). The CDR3 loop spans 16 amino acids. Trimming pared 2 bases from V and 5 bases from J, leaving 16 bases between. The germline gives CDR1 LGHDT, CDR2 YNNKEL (reference sequence). CDR3 in DNA: TGTGCCAGCAGCCAACCTGGAGTTTTGGGGCACAATGAGCAGTTCTTC. This translates into CASSQPGVLGHNEQFF.

V is TRBV30 and J is TRBJ2-7, with 7 bases identical to TRBD1. The V and J ends lost 8 bases and 4 bases, in that order; junction bases with no gene match: 14. The CDR3 contains 14 residues. Germline assignment: CDR1 GTSNPN and CDR2 SVGIG (reference sequence). The CDR3 DNA is TGTGCCGGGGGATTTACAGGGGCGAGGTACGAGCAGTACTTC. It specifies CAGGFTGARYEQYF.

V and J are TRBV6-6 and TRBJ2-6; D is uncertain. CDR1 MNHNY and CDR2 SVGAGI come from the germline V gene (reference sequence). Trimming removed 2 bases at V and 3 bases at J, with 8 bases between. This CDR3 has 15 amino acids. The CDR3 protein is CASSYPGSGANVLTF. The CDR3 nucleotides read TGTGCCAGCAGTTACCCAGGAAGTGGGGCCAACGTCCTGACTTTC.

This chain links TRBV4-2 with TRBJ2-1, with 12 bases identical to TRBD2. V shed 5 bases, J shed 2 bases, and the junction held 10 bases outside the gene matches. Germline CDR1 LGHNA, CDR2 YNFKEQ. The CDR3 contains 18 residues. The CDR3 bases are TGTGCCAGCAGCTCTAGCGGGGGGGCCATCGGGCCCTACAATGAGCAGTTCTTC. Its protein is CASSSSGGAIGPYNEQFF.

The rearrangement joins TRBV13 to TRBJ2-3; 9 bases line up with TRBD2. CDR3 length equals 18 residues. The J segment lost 7 bases and the V segment lost 5 bases, leaving 19 bases of the junction unmatched. The germline V gene has CDR1 PRHDT and CDR2 FYEKMQ (reference sequence). Written as DNA, the CDR3 is TGTGCCAGCAGCCCTGCGGGGGAGCGAAGCGGGGGGTTTTATACGCAGTATTTT. Translating gives CASSPAGERSGGFYTQYF.